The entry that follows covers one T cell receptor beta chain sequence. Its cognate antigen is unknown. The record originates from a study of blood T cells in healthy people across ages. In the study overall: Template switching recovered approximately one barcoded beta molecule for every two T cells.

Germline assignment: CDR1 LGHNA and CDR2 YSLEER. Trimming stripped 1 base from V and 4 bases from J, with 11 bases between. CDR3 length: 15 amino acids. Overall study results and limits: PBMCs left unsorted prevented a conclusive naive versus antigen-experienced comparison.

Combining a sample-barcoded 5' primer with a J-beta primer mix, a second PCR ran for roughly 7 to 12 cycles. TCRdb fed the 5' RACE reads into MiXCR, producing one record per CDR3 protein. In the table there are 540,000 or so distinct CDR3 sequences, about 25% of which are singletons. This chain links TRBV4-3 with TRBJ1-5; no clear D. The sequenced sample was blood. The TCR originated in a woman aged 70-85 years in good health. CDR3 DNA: TGCGCCAGCAGCCAAGTTTGGCGGGGTAATCAGCCCCAGCATTTT. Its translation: CASSQVWRGNQPQHF.